These T cell receptor beta chains were read from a single sample in a study of cytomegalovirus exposure and HLA in healthy donors. Sequencing was performed with immunoSEQ multiplex PCR; in TCRdb, only in-frame clones are kept and a portion is missing. The sample has about 80,000 clones, around 80% seen once. What was sequenced was PBMCs. The source of these receptors is a human donor in good health. Both conserved end residues are part of each CDR3. D genes are given only for firm matches. Where a row states a size, it is once, few, many or the class of an expanded clone; other rows omit it.

V gene	D gene	J gene	clone size	CDR3 protein	CDR3 DNA
TRBV5-6	.	TRBJ1-2	.	CASSGPPPDYGYPF	TGTGCCAGCAGCGGGCCCCCGCCTGACTATGGCTACCCCTTC
TRBV2	TRBD1	TRBJ2-2	.	CASSPSGGNTGELFF	TGTGCCAGCAGCCCCTCAGGGGGAAACACCGGGGAGCTGTTTTTT
TRBV4-1	TRBD2	TRBJ2-3	.	CASSQGGTSGGDTQYF	TGCGCCAGCAGCCAAGGCGGGACTAGCGGAGGGGATACGCAGTATTTT
TRBV10-3	.	TRBJ2-1	.	CAISDSGGDNEQFF	TGTGCCATCAGTGATAGTGGAGGAGACAATGAGCAGTTCTTC
TRBV2	TRBD1	TRBJ1-2	.	CASSAPGQTNYGYTF	TGTGCCAGCAGTGCTCCGGGACAGACTAACTATGGCTACACCTTC
TRBV4-3	TRBD2	TRBJ2-1	.	CASSSGTSVNEQFF	TGCGCCAGCAGCTCCGGGACTAGCGTTAATGAGCAGTTCTTC
TRBV15	TRBD1	TRBJ2-7	.	CATSIYRGPYEQYF	TGTGCCACCAGCATATACAGGGGCCCTTACGAGCAGTACTTC
TRBV6-1	.	TRBJ1-2	.	CASRQHTNYGYTF	TGTGCCAGTAGACAGCATACTAACTATGGCTACACCTTC
TRBV11-2	TRBD1	TRBJ1-1	.	CASSWSGQGNTEAFF	TGTGCCAGCAGCTGGTCGGGACAGGGGAACACTGAAGCTTTCTTT
TRBV18	TRBD1	TRBJ1-1	.	CASSPPGQGALNTEAFF	TGTGCCAGCTCACCGCCGGGACAGGGGGCCCTGAACACTGAAGCTTTCTTT
TRBV6-5	.	TRBJ1-4	few	CASSYSIQGGNEKLFF	TGTGCCAGCAGTTACTCGATTCAAGGCGGTAATGAAAAACTGTTTTTT
TRBV14	TRBD2	TRBJ2-1	.	CASSQLAGGNEQFF	TGTGCCAGCAGCCAACTAGCGGGGGGAAATGAGCAGTTCTTC
TRBV15	TRBD1	TRBJ2-7	.	CATSSHRQGVYEQYF	TGTGCCACCAGCAGCCACAGACAGGGAGTCTACGAGCAGTACTTC
TRBV5-4	.	TRBJ2-1	.	CASSLDLANEQFF	TGTGCCAGCAGCTTGGATCTAGCGAATGAGCAGTTCTTC
TRBV4-1	.	TRBJ1-2	.	CASSQDTQRWGYTF	TGCGCCAGCAGCCAAGATACCCAGCGGTGGGGCTACACCTTC
TRBV5-1	TRBD2	TRBJ2-1	.	CASSPGLAGNEQFF	TGCGCCAGCAGCCCGGGACTAGCAGGCAATGAGCAGTTCTTC
TRBV18	TRBD1	TRBJ1-1	.	CASSPQSVSLTGLNTEAFF	TGTGCCAGCTCACCACAATCAGTTTCGTTGACAGGGCTGAACACTGAAGCTTTCTTT
TRBV5-1	.	TRBJ2-6	.	CASSLVVAGSGANVLTF	TGCGCCAGCAGCTTGGTTGTCGCGGGCTCTGGGGCCAACGTCCTGACTTTC
TRBV28	TRBD1	TRBJ2-7	.	CATWDRGLGYEQYF	TGTGCCACCTGGGACAGGGGGCTGGGGTACGAGCAGTACTTC
TRBV11-2	.	TRBJ1-1	.	CASSPEGWVNTEAFF	TGTGCCAGCAGCCCAGAGGGATGGGTGAACACTGAAGCTTTCTTT
TRBV7-6	TRBD1	TRBJ2-7	.	CASSLGGTGGHEQYF	TGTGCCAGCAGCTTAGGAGGGACAGGGGGCCACGAGCAGTACTTC
TRBV19	.	TRBJ1-5	.	CASELDSNQPQHF	TGTGCCAGTGAGCTTGATAGCAATCAGCCCCAGCATTTT
TRBV6-5	TRBD2	TRBJ2-1	.	CASTRAGGPGEQFF	TGTGCCAGCACTCGAGCGGGGGGGCCAGGGGAGCAGTTCTTC
TRBV2	.	TRBJ2-5	few	CASKRQNEETQYF	TGTGCCAGCAAGCGACAGAATGAAGAGACCCAGTACTTC
TRBV5-1	.	TRBJ1-6	.	CASSSSGSYNSPLHF	TGCGCCAGCAGCTCGTCAGGCTCCTATAATTCACCCCTCCACTTT
TRBV9	.	TRBJ2-7	.	CASSAQASYEQYF	TGTGCCAGCAGCGCACAGGCCTCCTACGAGCAGTACTTC
TRBV4-1	.	TRBJ2-1	.	CASSQTRDTIKQFF	TGCGCCAGCAGCCAAACTCGGGACACAATTAAGCAGTTCTTC
TRBV2	TRBD1	TRBJ2-7	.	CASSSPGQGTYEQYF	TGTGCCAGCAGTTCCCCGGGACAGGGAACCTACGAGCAGTACTTC
TRBV6-5	TRBD1	TRBJ1-1	.	CASSYNRGGTEAFF	TGTGCCAGCAGTTACAACAGGGGAGGAACTGAAGCTTTCTTT
TRBV18	TRBD1	TRBJ1-4	.	CASSPTGTGVKWIEKLFF	TGTGCCAGCTCCCCAACCGGGACAGGGGTGAAGTGGATTGAAAAACTGTTTTTT
TRBV6-6	TRBD1	TRBJ2-4	.	CASSGTGVRAKNIQYF	TGTGCCAGCAGTGGCACAGGGGTGCGGGCCAAAAACATTCAGTACTTC
TRBV7-9	TRBD1	TRBJ1-4	.	CAAPGGATNEKLFF	TGTGCCGCACCAGGGGGCGCAACTAATGAAAAACTGTTTTTT